These T cell receptor beta chains were read from a single sample in a study of shared clonotypes between healthy human individuals. Only in-frame clones appear in the TCRdb table, and some are missing; sequencing was by immunoSEQ multiplex PCR. The table lists about 2.1 million clones, just under 95% of them singletons. Sequenced material: naive CD8+ T cells from PBMCs. The receptor set was obtained from a man aged 18 to 30 in good health. Some clones in this sample may be carry-over from other donors' samples. CDR3s include the opening cysteine and the closing phenylalanine or tryptophan. D genes are given only for firm matches. The listing skips clone size in some rows; elsewhere it reads once, few, many or a size class.

d_call	clone_size	v_call	j_call	cdr3_nt	cdr3_aa
-	-	TRBV9	TRBJ2-5	TGTGCCAGCAGCGTAGGCGGAAAAGAGACCCAGTACTTC	CASSVGGKETQYF
-	once	TRBV2	TRBJ2-3	TGTGCCAGCAGCCCGCGGGGCAGGCCTCGATCAGATACGCAGTATTTT	CASSPRGRPRSDTQYF
-	-	TRBV7-6	TRBJ2-7	TGTGCCAGCAGCTTAGGTCTCGAGCAGTACTTC	CASSLGLEQYF
-	-	TRBV12-1	TRBJ1-2	TGTGCCGTACATATTTGGGGAGACCCTAACTATGGCTACACCTTC	CAVHIWGDPNYGYTF
-	-	TRBV28	TRBJ2-1	TGTGCCAGCAGTTTGGACTTGTCGTGGGAGCAGTTCTTC	CASSLDLSWEQFF
-	-	TRBV6-4	TRBJ2-1	TGTGCCAGCAGTGACCGGTTAAGCTCCTACAATGAGCAGTTCTTC	CASSDRLSSYNEQFF
-	-	TRBV7-9	TRBJ1-4	TGTGCCAGCAGCGCAACAAGGGGGGCGAGAAATGAAAAACTGTTTTTT	CASSATRGARNEKLFF
-	-	TRBV27	TRBJ2-7	TGTGCCAGCAGTTTAGGATACAGGGATTACGAGCAGTACTTC	CASSLGYRDYEQYF
TRBD1	-	TRBV11-2	TRBJ1-2	TGTGCCAGCAGCCCTCGGGACAGGCCCCCGGGGGACTATGGCTACACCTTC	CASSPRDRPPGDYGYTF
-	-	TRBV27	TRBJ2-7	TGTGCCAGCAGTTTTGGTCAGACCTACGAGCAGTACTTC	CASSFGQTYEQYF
-	-	TRBV7-3	TRBJ2-3	TGTGCCGGCACGCAGGGAAACGAGTCTACTAGCACAGATACGCAGTATTTT	CAGTQGNESTSTDTQYF
-	-	TRBV4-3	TRBJ2-3	TGCGCCAGCAGCCAAGTGGCGGGAAACTCAGATACGCAGTATTTT	CASSQVAGNSDTQYF
TRBD2	-	TRBV29-1	TRBJ2-1	TGCAGCGTTCTGGGACTAGCGGGAGGGTGGGCTCAGTTCTTC	CSVLGLAGGWAQFF
-	-	TRBV2	TRBJ2-7	TGTGCCAGCGGCAGGGAATACGAGCAGTACTTC	CASGREYEQYF
-	-	TRBV5-6	TRBJ2-7	TGTGCCAGCAGCGGGGGCGGGGCTATCTACGAGCAGTACTTC	CASSGGGAIYEQYF
TRBD2	-	TRBV28	TRBJ2-5	TGTGCCAGCAGTTTATTAGCGGGAGGGGAGACCCAGTACTTC	CASSLLAGGETQYF
-	few	TRBV27	TRBJ1-1	TGTGCCAGCAGTTTCTCGGAGGGGAGCACTGAAGCTTTCTTT	CASSFSEGSTEAFF
-	-	TRBV14	TRBJ2-1	TGTGCCAGCAGCGGCGGCTCCTACAATGAGCAGTTCTTC	CASSGGSYNEQFF
TRBD1	once	TRBV6-1	TRBJ1-5	TGTGCCAGCAGCATCCGACAGGGGTTGAACCAGCCCCAGCATTTT	CASSIRQGLNQPQHF
-	once	TRBV5-6	TRBJ1-1	TGTGCCAGCAACCTAGGGGATCTGCAGGGCTACACTGAAGCTTTCTTT	CASNLGDLQGYTEAFF
TRBD1	-	TRBV29-1	TRBJ1-1	TGCAGCGCCGGATGGGTCGGGACAGTGAGGAACACTGAAGCTTTCTTT	CSAGWVGTVRNTEAFF
TRBD1	-	TRBV19	TRBJ1-2	TGTGCCAGTATTGGGTTTGAGGAGAGGGGGCACTATGGCTACACCTTC	CASIGFEERGHYGYTF
-	-	TRBV7-9	TRBJ1-4	TGTGCCAGCACCCCGGGGGGGCATGAAAAACTGTTTTTT	CASTPGGHEKLFF
-	-	TRBV27	TRBJ2-7	TGTGCCAGCAGTTTCTCATCTGGGGAAACAACCTACGAGCAGTACTTC	CASSFSSGETTYEQYF
TRBD1	-	TRBV5-6	TRBJ2-7	TGTGCCAGCAGCTTGGCCCGGGACAGGGTACTCGAGCAGTACTTC	CASSLARDRVLEQYF
-	-	TRBV7-9	TRBJ2-3	TGTGCCAGCAGCGGTAGCACAGATACGCAGTATTTT	CASSGSTDTQYF
-	-	TRBV11-2	TRBJ1-1	TGTGCCAGCAGCTCCGGCACAATACTGAACACTGAAGCTTTCTTT	CASSSGTILNTEAFF
TRBD2	-	TRBV19	TRBJ2-7	TGTGCCAGTAGTGGGCTAGCGGGGGTCCCGTACGAGCAGTACTTC	CASSGLAGVPYEQYF
-	-	TRBV7-6	TRBJ2-3	TGTGCCAGCAGCTTGCTAGCGACTAGCACAGATACGCAGTATTTT	CASSLLATSTDTQYF
-	-	TRBV19	TRBJ2-6	TGTGCCAGTAGTACCCGGTTAGGACCTTCCCTCTCTGGGGCCAACGTCCTGACTTTC	CASSTRLGPSLSGANVLTF
TRBD1	-	TRBV11-2	TRBJ1-2	TGTGCCAGCAGCTTAGTGCGGACAGGGGGAGGTGGCTACACCTTC	CASSLVRTGGGGYTF
-	-	TRBV13	TRBJ2-7	TGTGCCAGCAGCTCCCGGGCCTCCGGGAGTTTATCTTACGAGCAGTACTTC	CASSSRASGSLSYEQYF
TRBD2	-	TRBV2	TRBJ2-2	TGTGCCAGCTTTCGAGCAGCGGGACCGAACACCGGGGAGCTGTTTTTT	CASFRAAGPNTGELFF
-	-	TRBV2	TRBJ2-7	TGTGCCAGCAGTGAATGGGTGACAGATGACTACGAGCAGTACTTC	CASSEWVTDDYEQYF
TRBD1	once	TRBV5-4	TRBJ2-7	TGTGCCAGCAGCTGGGGGACAGGGAGCTCCTACGAGCAGTACTTC	CASSWGTGSSYEQYF
TRBD2	-	TRBV19	TRBJ2-7	TGTGCCAGTAGCCGGACTAGCGGTACCCTACGGGGGCAGTACTTC	CASSRTSGTLRGQYF
-	-	TRBV10-3	TRBJ1-1	TGTGCCATCAGTGAGTCTTTAGGGTCCACTGAAGCTTTCTTT	CAISESLGSTEAFF
TRBD1	-	TRBV27	TRBJ2-7	TGTGCCAGCAGTTTTTACAGGGGGGATGACGAGCAGTACTTC	CASSFYRGDDEQYF
-	once	TRBV27	TRBJ1-3	TGTGCCAGCAGTTTACGCCCCCCGGGCCTGGGCACTGGAAACACCATATATTTT	CASSLRPPGLGTGNTIYF
-	-	TRBV19	TRBJ1-1	TGTGCCAGTAGCAGTCGACAGAACACTGAAGCTTTCTTT	CASSSRQNTEAFF
-	once	TRBV28	TRBJ2-3	TGTGCCAGCAGCCTCTGGGGGCTCACTAGCACAGATACGCAGTATTTT	CASSLWGLTSTDTQYF
TRBD1	-	TRBV6-5	TRBJ2-7	TGTGCCAGCAGTTACTCGTGGCAGGGGGCGCGGTACGAGCAGTACTTC	CASSYSWQGARYEQYF
TRBD1	-	TRBV5-1	TRBJ1-2	TGCGCCAGCAGCTCCGGACAGGGCGCCTATGGCTACACCTTC	CASSSGQGAYGYTF
-	-	TRBV4-3	TRBJ2-7	TGCGCCAGCAGCCCGCGGGTAGCCGGGATGCAAGACGAGCAGTACTTC	CASSPRVAGMQDEQYF
-	-	TRBV29-1	TRBJ2-7	TGCAGCGTTGTGACTGAGCCGATGTCCTACGAGCAGTACTTC	CSVVTEPMSYEQYF
TRBD1	-	TRBV7-8	TRBJ2-7	TGTGCCAGCAGCTACGAGAAAGGGGACAGAACCTACGAGCAGTACTTC	CASSYEKGDRTYEQYF
TRBD1	-	TRBV5-6	TRBJ2-1	TGTGCCAGCAGCTCTGAGGGGGCATACAATGAGCAGTTCTTC	CASSSEGAYNEQFF
TRBD2	-	TRBV13	TRBJ2-7	TGTGCCAGCAGCTGGGGCCGGACTAGCGAGTACTACGAGCAGTACTTC	CASSWGRTSEYYEQYF
TRBD1	-	TRBV7-9	TRBJ1-1	TGTGCCAGCAGTTATAAGACAGGGACTGAAGCTTTCTTT	CASSYKTGTEAFF
-	-	TRBV28	TRBJ1-1	TGTGCCAGCAGTTTCCCGATAGGGTACACTGAAGCTTTCTTT	CASSFPIGYTEAFF
-	-	TRBV5-8	TRBJ2-7	TGTGCCAGCAGCTTGGGCAGGGGCTCCTACGAGCAGTACTTC	CASSLGRGSYEQYF
-	-	TRBV5-6	TRBJ1-2	TGTGCCAGCAGCCCCGCAGGGAACTATGGCTACACCTTC	CASSPAGNYGYTF
TRBD2	-	TRBV29-1	TRBJ2-3	TGCAGCGGGAGGGAGGGACTAGCGGGGGATACGCAGTATTTT	CSGREGLAGDTQYF
-	once	TRBV19	TRBJ2-7	TGTGCCAGTAGTATCATGGGGAGCTCCTACGAGCAGTACTTC	CASSIMGSSYEQYF